The source of this T cell receptor beta chain is a study of PD-L1 blockade in urothelial cancer. For the study at large: Intravenous atezolizumab, 1,200 mg every 3 weeks, was begun by patients in the mid-2010s. Male sex and bladder-origin urothelial cancer were recorded for about 90% of the roughly 30 patients.

For this clone: An end of the junction does not agree with germline; a read error may underlie this.

Synthetic analogs of TCR templates were spiked into every PCR. Libraries were prepared by immunoSEQ multiplex PCR; TCRdb keeps only in-frame clonotypes and omits some of them. This table holds under 55,000 clones, more than 75% found once. The time point is: peripheral blood 6 weeks after treatment start. The V gene's germline CDR1 is MNHNS and CDR2 SASEGT. CDR3 size: 14 residues. This chain links TRBV6-1 with TRBJ2-3, with 8 bases identical to TRBD1. This TCR was sampled from a man in his sixties with urothelial cancer. The source was PBMCs, collected around atezolizumab (anti-PD-L1) treatment. In DNA form, the CDR3 reads TGTGCCAGCTTGGGGGCAGGGGGCACAAATACGCAGTATTTT. As protein: CASLGAGGTNTQYF.